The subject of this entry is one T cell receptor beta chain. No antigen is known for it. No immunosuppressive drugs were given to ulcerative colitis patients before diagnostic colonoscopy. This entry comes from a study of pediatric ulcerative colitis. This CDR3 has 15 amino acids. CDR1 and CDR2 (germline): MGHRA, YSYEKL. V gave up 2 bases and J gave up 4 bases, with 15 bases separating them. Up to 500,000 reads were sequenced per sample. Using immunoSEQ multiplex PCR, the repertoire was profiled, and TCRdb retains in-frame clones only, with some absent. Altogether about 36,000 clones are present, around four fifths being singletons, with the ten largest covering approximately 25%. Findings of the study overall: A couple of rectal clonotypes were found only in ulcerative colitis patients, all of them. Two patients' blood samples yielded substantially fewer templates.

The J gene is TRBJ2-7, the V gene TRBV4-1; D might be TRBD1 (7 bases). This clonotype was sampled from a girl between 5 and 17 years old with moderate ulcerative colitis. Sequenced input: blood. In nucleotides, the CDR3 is TGCGCCAGCAGCCAAATCCAGGGGGGTCGGTACGAGCAGTACTTC. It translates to CASSQIQGGRYEQYF.